One sample yielded the 32 T cell receptor beta chains listed below, sequenced in a study of blood T cell repertoires in COVID-19. Only in-frame clones appear in the TCRdb table, and some are missing; sequencing was by immunoSEQ multiplex PCR. The sample lists roughly 190,000 clones, roughly 90% seen once, with roughly 9.8% in the top ten. Sequenced material: peripheral blood. These receptors came from a woman in her sixties or seventies with COVID-19, enrolled during active disease.

The V gene is TRBV7-6, the J gene TRBJ2-7, with 8 bases fitting TRBD1. V lost 2 bases, J lost 4 bases, and 1 base stayed unmatched. Germline V gene lookup returns CDR1 SGHVS and CDR2 FNYEAQ. The CDR3 sequence is 13 residues long. For the CDR3, the DNA is TGTGCCAGCAGCTTAACAGGGGGATACGAGCAGTACTTC. Protein sequence: CASSLTGGYEQYF.

The V gene is TRBV5-4, the J gene TRBJ1-2, with D unresolved. Germline assignment: CDR1 SGHNT and CDR2 YYREEE (reference sequence). V dropped 0 bases and J dropped 5 bases, with 20 bases sitting between them. This CDR3 region has 17 residues. The CDR3 sequence is CASSLGPREGLEYGYTF. The CDR3 nucleotides read TGTGCCAGCAGCTTGGGGCCGAGGGAGGGCTTGGAATATGGCTACACCTTC.

In this sample, this clone turned up once. V usage is TRBV28 and J usage is TRBJ2-7, with D perhaps matching TRBD1 (7 bases). V dropped 6 bases and J dropped 4 bases, with 22 bases sitting between them. Germline CDR1 and CDR2: MDHEN and SYDVKM. This CDR3 spans 16 amino acids. CDR3 bases: TGTGCCAGCAGCTTCCTTAGACAGGGAGGTTTGTACGAGCAGTACTTC. It translates to CASSFLRQGGLYEQYF.

This chain uses TRBV19 with TRBJ2-1, with a possible D match to TRBD1 (5 bases). CDR3 length: 14 amino acids. In germline, CDR1 is LNHDA, CDR2 SQIVND (reference sequence). V lost 1 base, J lost 5 bases, and 9 bases lay in between. The chain's CDR3 is CASSIGPGNNEQFF. The CDR3 DNA is TGTGCCAGTAGTATAGGGCCAGGGAACAATGAGCAGTTCTTC. Supplemented by reference TRBV19 and TRBJ2-1, the full variable domain reads DGGITQSPKYLFRKEGQNVTLSCEQNLNHDAMYWYRQDPGQGLRLIYYSQIVNDFQKGDIAEGYSVSREKKESFPLTVTSAQKNPTAFYLCASSIGPGNNEQFFGPGTRLTVL.

The chain carries TRBV7-2 and TRBJ2-7, with TRBD1 matching over 7 bases. The CDR3 extends over 15 amino acids. V lost 1 base and J lost 3; bases outside the gene matches: 6. Germline CDR1 SGHTA, CDR2 FQGNSA. CDR3 coding DNA: TGTGCCAGCAGCTTAGAGGCCAGGGGGTACTACGAGCAGTACTTC. Translating gives CASSLEARGYYEQYF.

V is TRBV2 and J is TRBJ1-6, with D perhaps TRBD1 (6 bases). V gave up 8 bases and J gave up 9 bases, with 14 bases separating them. CDR1 is SNHLY, CDR2 FYNNEI, per germline. The length of the CDR3 is 13 residues. CDR3: CASDGSQGSPLHF. The CDR3 DNA reads TGTGCCAGCGACGGTTCACAGGGTTCACCCCTCCACTTT. Combining the CDR3 with reference TRBV2 and TRBJ1-6 gives the whole variable domain EPEVTQTPSHQVTQMGQEVILRCVPISNHLYFYWYRQILGQKVEFLVSFYNNEISEKSEIFDDQFSVERPDGSNFTLKIRSTKLEDSAMYFCASDGSQGSPLHFGNGTRLTVT.

The chain couples TRBV30 to TRBJ1-5; 11 bases fit TRBD1. V trimming: 1 base; J trimming: 3 bases; junction bases outside the gene matches: 5. Germline CDR1 reads GTSNPN; CDR2 reads SVGIG (reference sequence). The CDR3 contains 16 residues. CDR3 sequence reads: CAWSDRDRGFNQPQHF. In DNA form, the CDR3 reads TGTGCCTGGAGTGACCGGGACAGGGGGTTCAATCAGCCCCAGCATTTT.

The J gene is TRBJ2-7, the V gene TRBV18; 13 bases match TRBD2. CDR1 KGHSH and CDR2 LQKENI come from the germline V gene. The CDR3 contains 17 residues. Germline trimming cut 3 bases from V and 6 bases from J; bases unmatched to any gene: 11. CDR3 residues: CASSPLEGTSGIAEQYF. The CDR3, as DNA: TGTGCCAGCTCACCCCTGGAAGGGACTAGCGGGATAGCCGAGCAGTACTTC.

The chain employs TRBV6-5 and TRBJ1-2, with 7 bases matching TRBD1. This CDR3 is built from 15 residues. J was trimmed by 6 bases and V by 0 bases; bases with no gene match: 7. Per the germline V gene, CDR1 is MNHEY and CDR2 is SVGAGI. Written as DNA, the CDR3 is TGTGCCAGCAGTTACTCGATACCCGGGACAGATGGCTACACCTTC. Amino acids: CASSYSIPGTDGYTF.

J is TRBJ1-2 and V is TRBV27; 8 nucleotides agree with TRBD1. CDR1 and CDR2 from the germline V gene are MNHEY and SMNVEV (reference sequence). The V segment lost 4 bases and the J segment 0 bases; nucleotides outside the gene matches: 4. The CDR3 consists of 15 residues. The CDR3 reads CASSYYRGTNYGYTF. In DNA form, the CDR3 reads TGTGCCAGCAGTTACTACAGGGGGACTAACTATGGCTACACCTTC.

The chain has TRBV27 and TRBJ1-1; D unresolved. V was shortened by 6 bases and J by 10 bases, with 15 bases between the two germline ends. Germline CDR1 MNHEY, CDR2 SMNVEV (reference sequence). CDR3 size: 12 residues. CDR3 sequence: CASSPTLGRAFF. The CDR3, as DNA: TGTGCCAGCAGCCCAACTTTAGGGAGAGCTTTCTTT.

The chain combines TRBV7-2 with TRBJ2-5, with 7 bases that match TRBD1. The CDR3 length is 14 residues. Unmatched junction bases numbered 6, after V lost 3 bases and J lost 5 bases. Germline CDR1 is SGHTA and CDR2 is FQGNSA. CDR3 residues: CASSFKAGGETQYF. The CDR3 DNA is TGTGCCAGCAGCTTTAAGGCAGGGGGTGAGACCCAGTACTTC.

This sequence joins TRBV6-5 and TRBJ2-7, with 9 bases that match TRBD2. This CDR3 region has 14 residues. V was clipped by 5 bases and J by 1 base; unmatched bases: 3. Germline V gene lookup returns CDR1 MNHEY and CDR2 SVGAGI. CDR3 region: CASSLTSGSYEQYF. The CDR3 nucleotides are TGTGCCAGCAGTCTGACTAGCGGTTCCTACGAGCAGTACTTC.

The chain employs TRBV7-6 and TRBJ1-4, with TRBD1 matching over 9 bases. CDR1 SGHVS and CDR2 FNYEAQ come from the germline V gene. The CDR3 is 15 residues long. With 5 bases clipped from V and 7 bases from J, the junction kept 8 bases outside the gene matches. CDR3 bases: TGTGCCAGCAGCCGAACGGGACAGGGAAGTGAAAAACTGTTTTTT. Translating it yields CASSRTGQGSEKLFF.

This sequence joins TRBV19 and TRBJ1-6, with 8 bases fitting TRBD1. Per germline, CDR1 LNHDA and CDR2 SQIVND (reference sequence). Germline trimming cut 3 bases from V and 7 bases from J; bases unmatched to any gene: 17. The CDR3 sequence is 19 residues long. CDR3 DNA: TGTGCCAGTAGTATCAATCCACGGGACAGGAGATGGGGGAATTCACCCCTCCACTTT. Its translation: CASSINPRDRRWGNSPLHF. The full variable domain, in which reference TRBV19 and TRBJ1-6 provide the parts outside the CDR3, is DGGITQSPKYLFRKEGQNVTLSCEQNLNHDAMYWYRQDPGQGLRLIYYSQIVNDFQKGDIAEGYSVSREKKESFPLTVTSAQKNPTAFYLCASSINPRDRRWGNSPLHFGNGTRLTVT.

Note on this clone: The same CDR3 arises from other DNA sequences in this sample as well. The genes are TRBV7-8 and TRBJ1-2, with D maybe TRBD1 (5 bases). This CDR3 contains 13 residues. Germline loops: CDR1 SGHVS, CDR2 FQNEAQ. Trimming stripped 5 bases from V and 4 bases from J, with 11 bases between. The CDR3: CASSPPGLYGYTF. The CDR3 DNA reads as TGTGCCAGCAGCCCCCCGGGACTCTATGGCTACACCTTC.

V gene TRBV6-5 combines with J gene TRBJ2-7, with TRBD2 as a possible D gene (6 bases). CDR3 length equals 15 residues. The germline V gene encodes CDR1 MNHEY and CDR2 SVGAGI. V lost 2 bases and J 4 bases, leaving 15 bases between the germline ends. CDR3 amino acids: CASSYQGGPGYEQYF. The CDR3 nucleotides read TGTGCCAGCAGTTACCAGGGAGGCCCTGGGTACGAGCAGTACTTC.

CDR3 DNA sequence: TGCAGTGCTAGTATCCTAACAGGCCTTCAAGAGACCCAGTACTTC. This encodes CSASILTGLQETQYF. V usage is TRBV20-1 and J usage is TRBJ2-5, with D possibly matching TRBD1 (5 bases). The length of the CDR3 is 15 residues. Germline lookup yields CDR1 DFQATT and CDR2 SNEGSKA (reference sequence). V was trimmed by 3 bases and J by 2 bases, leaving 16 bases between them.

In regard to this clone: At one boundary the junction diverges from the germline segment, which might be a read error. The chain is built from TRBV3-1 (or the pseudogene TRBV3-2) and TRBJ2-7; D is perhaps TRBD1 (6 bases). Looked up from germline, CDR1 is LGHDT and CDR2 is YNNKEL (reference sequence). The CDR3 has 17 amino acids. The CDR3 here is CTSSHLRGGRGAYEQYF. Written as DNA, the CDR3 is TGTACCAGCAGCCACCTCAGGGGTGGCAGGGGTGCCTACGAGCAGTACTTC.

J is TRBJ2-7 and V is TRBV7-6; 7 nucleotides match TRBD1. V lost 5 bases to trimming and J lost 0 bases; unmatched junction nucleotides: 7. Germline-derived CDR1 and CDR2 are SGHVS and FNYEAQ. The CDR3 is 15 residues long. As DNA, the CDR3 is TGTGCCAGCAGCGTTCAGACAGGGACCTCCTACGAGCAGTACTTC. Its translation: CASSVQTGTSYEQYF.

The chain carries TRBV30 and TRBJ1-1, with D possibly matching TRBD1 (6 bases). This CDR3 is built from 14 residues. Trimming took off 5 bases at V and 1 base at J, with 14 bases between the two ends. CDR1 is GTSNPN and CDR2 is SVGIG in the germline V gene (reference sequence). The CDR3 here is CAWSVGGANTEAFF. The CDR3 nucleotides are TGTGCCTGGTCGGTGGGGGGGGCGAACACTGAAGCTTTCTTT. Supplemented by reference TRBV30 and TRBJ1-1, the full variable domain reads SQTIHQWPATLVQPVGSPLSLECTVEGTSNPNLYWYRQAAGRGLQLLFYSVGIGQISSEVPQNLSASRPQDRQFILSSKKLLLSDSGFYLCAWSVGGANTEAFFGQGTRLTVV.

For the CDR3, the DNA is TGTGCCAGCAGCCCCCGATCGACAGGGGAGTCACCCCTCCACTTT. Translating gives CASSPRSTGESPLHF. The chain carries TRBV9 and TRBJ1-6; the match to TRBD1 covers 8 bases. Germline trimming cut 4 bases from V and 10 bases from J; bases unmatched to any gene: 10. The germline V gene has CDR1 SGDLS and CDR2 YYNGEE. The length of the CDR3 is 15 residues.

This rearrangement joins TRBV27 to TRBJ2-1; TRBD2 is a possible D gene (5 bases). Trimming removed 2 bases from V and 2 bases from J, with 10 bases in between. Germline V gene data show CDR1 as MNHEY and CDR2 as SMNVEV (reference sequence). The CDR3 has 15 residues. CDR3 bases: TGTGCCAGCAGTTTACGAGCGGAGCCCTACAATGAGCAGTTCTTC. Amino acids: CASSLRAEPYNEQFF.

Details on this clone: The sample carries other DNA sequences with the same CDR3. The rearrangement links TRBV6-2 or TRBV6-3 to TRBJ2-3; D is ambiguous. The V and J ends lost 6 bases and 6 bases respectively, with 7 bases between them. The CDR3 is 11 residues long. In germline, CDR1 is MNHEY, CDR2 SVGEGT. The CDR3 DNA reads TGTGCCAGCAGCCTCGTGGATACGCAGTATTTT. This codes for CASSLVDTQYF.

The chain links TRBV11-2 to TRBJ2-3, with 10 bases matching TRBD2. J gave up 2 bases and V 5 bases, and 10 bases lay outside the gene matches. Looked up from germline, CDR1 is SGHAT and CDR2 is FQNNGV. The CDR3 consists of 17 residues. This chain's CDR3 is CASSRRPGTSDTDTQYF. CDR3 sequence (DNA): TGTGCCAGCAGCCGACGGCCCGGGACTAGCGACACAGATACGCAGTATTTT.

The chain couples TRBV9 to TRBJ1-6, with TRBD1 matching over 8 bases. CDR3 size: 14 residues. Germline CDR1 and CDR2: SGDLS and YYNGEE. V was pared by 3 bases and J by 7 bases, with 3 bases of the junction left unmatched. The CDR3 spells CASSGTGTNSPLHF. CDR3 sequence (DNA): TGTGCCAGCAGCGGGACAGGGACCAATTCACCCCTCCACTTT.

The rearrangement uses TRBV19 and TRBJ2-1; 13 nucleotides align to TRBD2. The CDR3 length is 16 residues. The V gene's germline CDR1 is LNHDA and CDR2 SQIVND (reference sequence). Trimming at V came to 6 bases and at J to 8 bases, leaving 10 bases not matched to a gene. CDR3: CASSPGLAGEGDEQFF. CDR3 nucleotide sequence: TGTGCCAGTAGCCCCGGACTAGCGGGAGAGGGAGATGAGCAGTTCTTC.

The sample holds one count of this clone. This chain connects TRBV6-5 to TRBJ1-5, with a weak D call TRBD1 (6 bases). The V end lost 2 bases, the J end lost 1 base, and 12 bases lay between the germline ends. Germline V gene sequence: CDR1 MNHEY, CDR2 SVGAGI. CDR3 length equals 16 residues. The chain's CDR3 is CASSYRGGGSNQPQHF. In DNA form, the CDR3 reads TGTGCCAGCAGTTACCGAGGGGGGGGCAGCAATCAGCCCCAGCATTTT.

The V gene is TRBV6-4, the J gene TRBJ1-2; unclear D gene. Germline CDR1 reads MRHNA; CDR2 reads SNTAGT. This CDR3 comprises 12 residues. Trimming pared 6 bases from V and 2 bases from J, leaving 7 bases between. This CDR3 is CASRAGNYGYTF. In DNA form, the CDR3 reads TGTGCCAGCAGAGCGGGAAACTATGGCTACACCTTC.

This clone came up a few times. CDR3 DNA sequence: TGTGCCAGCAACGTCATATCCGGGAGGCCGGGAGAGCAGTACTTC. This codes for CASNVISGRPGEQYF. The chain joins TRBV5-4 to TRBJ2-7; 7 positions agree with TRBD2. Looked up from germline, CDR1 is SGHNT and CDR2 is YYREEE (reference sequence). With V trimmed by 6 bases and J by 7 bases, 16 bases remained unmatched. The CDR3 runs to 15 residues.

The chain recombines TRBV2 with TRBJ2-7; TRBD2 is a possible D gene (5 bases). The CDR3 length is 13 residues. The V end was cut by 7 bases, the J end by 3 bases, with 13 bases between. Germline V gene sequence: CDR1 SNHLY, CDR2 FYNNEI. This chain's CDR3 is CASMGSAIYEQYF. The CDR3 DNA sequence: TGTGCCAGCATGGGTAGCGCTATCTACGAGCAGTACTTC.

The V gene is TRBV28, the J gene TRBJ2-7; D possibly corresponds to TRBD2 (6 bases). Germline CDR1 reads MDHEN; CDR2 reads SYDVKM. The CDR3 is 14 amino acids. V was clipped by 7 bases and J by 3 bases, with 16 bases between them. The CDR3 loop is CASIRSGEVYEQYF. CDR3 DNA sequence: TGTGCCAGCATCCGGTCGGGAGAGGTCTACGAGCAGTACTTC.